These 5 T cell receptor beta chains originate from one sample sequenced in a study of OX40 agonist ivuxolimab in advanced cancers. The data were produced by immunoSEQ multiplex PCR, yet TCRdb's version contains in-frame clones alone and is incomplete. The repertoire holds 70,000 to 90,000 clones, 70% to 85% seen once, with roughly 6.6% in the top ten. The sequences come from CD4+ or CD8+ T cells sorted from blood, collected in a trial of the OX40 agonist ivuxolimab. The receptors come from an adult with an advanced solid tumor such as melanoma, head and neck, liver or kidney cancer.

This chain links TRBV5-1 with TRBJ1-2; 7 bases align to TRBD1. The CDR3 extends over 14 amino acids. The V gene's germline CDR1 is SGHRS and CDR2 YFSETQ. The J segment lost 3 bases and the V segment lost 6 bases, leaving 8 bases of the junction unmatched. In DNA form, the CDR3 reads TGCGCCAGCAACCCGGGACAGCAATACTATGGCTACACCTTC. It specifies CASNPGQQYYGYTF.

This clone has more than one count but fewer than ten. A read error may produce the germline difference seen at one junction end. The chain has TRBV4-2 and TRBJ1-1; D is uncertain. CDR1 and CDR2 (germline): LGHNA, YNFKEQ. This CDR3 is 14 amino acids long. The CDR3 loop reads CASSQDLGNPEAFF. CDR3 coding DNA: TGTGCCAGCAGCCAAGATTTGGGGAACCCTGAAGCTTTCTTT.

There are a few counts of this clone. This chain links TRBV4-3 with TRBJ2-1; D gene uncertain. Per germline, CDR1 LGHNA and CDR2 YSLEER. Trimming cost V 0 bases and J 4 bases, with 4 bases left between them. This CDR3 spans 13 amino acids. Here the CDR3 DNA reads TGCGCCAGCAGCCAAGAGGCGTACAATGAGCAGTTCTTC. Its translation: CASSQEAYNEQFF.

CDR3 DNA sequence: TGTGCCAGCAGTAGACAGGGGCGGGAGACCCAGTACTTC. It codes for CASSRQGRETQYF. The J gene is TRBJ2-5, the V gene TRBV2; 8 bases are shared with TRBD1. The CDR3 has 13 residues. The germline V gene has CDR1 SNHLY and CDR2 FYNNEI. V dropped 5 bases and J dropped 5; count of bases not matched to a gene: 4.

The chain employs TRBV7-2 and TRBJ2-1, with D perhaps TRBD2 (6 bases). This CDR3 region has 13 residues. V lost 6 bases, J lost 5 bases, and 11 bases lay in between. Germline values: CDR1 SGHTA, CDR2 FQGNSA. The CDR3 DNA sequence: TGTGCCAGCAGAGCCGGGGGTAACAATGAGCAGTTCTTC. It encodes CASRAGGNNEQFF.